Following are 4 T cell receptor beta chains from one sample sequenced in a study of lymphopenia after photon versus proton radiotherapy. Method: immunoSEQ multiplex PCR; TCRdb's copy keeps in-frame clones and lacks some. This table holds 15,000 to 20,000 clones, about 88% found once. Here the sequenced sample was peripheral blood, taken from a patient treated with proton-based radiotherapy. Receptors were obtained from a man between 65 and 80 years old with pancreatic cancer.

V is TRBV29-1 and J is TRBJ1-1, with D hard to call. The germline gives CDR1 SQVTM, CDR2 ANQGSEA. The CDR3 consists of 15 residues. V lost 4 bases and J 4 bases, leaving 19 bases between the germline ends. Here the CDR3 DNA reads TGCAGCGTTGTTCCGGACCGTTTGAGGTTCACTGAAGCTTTCTTT. It specifies CSVVPDRLRFTEAFF. Full variable domain (missing parts from reference TRBV29-1 and TRBJ1-1): SAVISQKPSRDICQRGTSLTIQCQVDSQVTMMFWYRQQPGQSLTLIATANQGSEATYESGFVIDKFPISRPNLTFSTLTVSNMSPEDSSIYLCSVVPDRLRFTEAFFGQGTRLTVV.

J is TRBJ2-7 and V is TRBV11-3, with 12 bases aligning to TRBD2. The CDR3 covers 16 residues. Looked up from germline, CDR1 is SGHNT and CDR2 is YENEEA. The V segment lost 5 bases and the J segment 7 bases; nucleotides outside the gene matches: 12. The CDR3: CASSPKTSGSPGEQYF. CDR3 sequence (DNA): TGTGCCAGCAGCCCCAAGACTAGCGGGAGCCCGGGGGAGCAGTACTTC. Supplemented by reference TRBV11-3 and TRBJ2-7, the full variable domain reads EAGVVQSPRYKIIEKKQPVAFWCNPISGHNTLYWYLQNLGQGPELLIRYENEEAVDDSQLPKDRFSAERLKGVDSTLKIQPAELGDSAVYLCASSPKTSGSPGEQYFGPGTRLTVT.

This clone was picked up one time. This rearrangement joins TRBV18 to TRBJ2-7; TRBD2 is a possible D gene (6 bases). V was trimmed by 6 bases and J by 0 bases, leaving 21 bases between them. The CDR3 runs to 17 residues. Germline CDR1 and CDR2: KGHSH and LQKENI. CDR3 residues: CASSPRQTSQSSYEQYF. CDR3 nucleotides: TGTGCCAGCTCCCCGCGCCAAACTAGCCAGAGCTCCTACGAGCAGTACTTC. The variable domain in full, completed from reference TRBV18 and TRBJ2-7, reads NAGVMQNPRHLVRRRGQEARLRCSPMKGHSHVYWYRQLPEEGLKFMVYLQKENIIDESGMPKERFSAEFPKEGPSILRIQQVVRGDSAAYFCASSPRQTSQSSYEQYFGPGTRLTVT.

The CDR3 DNA follows: TGTGCCAGCAGTTCAAGGACTAGCGGGGGAGATGAGTTCTTC. Translating it yields CASSSRTSGGDEFF. This chain uses TRBV27 with TRBJ2-1; 13 bases are a match to TRBD2. The CDR3 totals 14 residues. The trim removed 4 bases at V and 14 bases at J, leaving 8 bases unmatched. The V gene's germline CDR1 is MNHEY and CDR2 SMNVEV (reference sequence).